This entry is about one T cell receptor beta chain. Participants spanned ages roughly 18 to 95 years and resided in around 25 US areas. Cohort allocation depended upon clinical history that participants reported. This entry belongs to a study of blood T cell repertoires in COVID-19. Study context: Acute-phase and convalescent COVID-19 samples originated in the United States, Italy and Spain.

As handled by the study authors: Researchers report that nucleated cell counts were estimated from reference gene primer amplification. The method was immunoSEQ multiplex PCR; TCRdb's version includes in-frame clones alone and lacks a portion of them. The DNA gave D and trimming, while V, J and clone size come from that table. The table lists 230,000 or so clones, 88% of them singletons. Trimming removed 1 base from V and 7 bases from J; junction bases left unmatched: 10. CDR3 length equals 18 residues. In germline, CDR1 is SGHTA, CDR2 FQGNSA. This chain links TRBV7-2 with TRBJ1-6; TRBD1 agrees at 10 bases. The material sequenced was PBMCs or T cells enriched from blood (not recorded which). The sequence was obtained from a woman aged 40 to 50 with acute COVID-19. CDR3 DNA sequence: TGTGCCAGCAGCTTAGTTTTGGACCCGGGACAGGGGAATTCACCCCTCCACTTT. This sequence encodes CASSLVLDPGQGNSPLHF.